This passage covers 15 T cell receptor beta chains from one sample sequenced in a study of identical twins. TCRdb recomputed calls from the 5' RACE reads with MiXCR, one row per CDR3 protein. This table has about 730,000 distinct CDR3 sequences, over 20% appearing once. These data were also filed under a second study, of T cells expressing NK-cell markers.

The source material was PBMCs. Receptor source: a woman between 18 and 29 years old in good health.

This chain links TRBV14 with TRBJ1-2, with TRBD1 identical over 7 bases. The germline CDR1 and CDR2 sequences are SGHDN and FVKESK. The CDR3 covers 13 residues. V was clipped by 1 base and J by 4 bases; unmatched bases: 0. The CDR3 protein is CASSQGQGYGYTF. The DNA of the CDR3 is TGTGCCAGCAGCCAAGGACAGGGCTATGGCTACACCTTC.

V and J are TRBV4-1 and TRBJ2-7; D uncertain. The CDR3 extends over 14 amino acids. Trimming pared 9 bases from V and 2 bases from J, leaving 17 bases between. Germline CDR1 reads MGHRA; CDR2 reads YSYEKL. The CDR3 DNA is TGCGCCAGTCGAACCGGCCTTCGAACCTACGAGCAGTACTTC. Its protein is CASRTGLRTYEQYF.

This clonotype was counted between two and nine times. The chain recombines TRBV29-1 with TRBJ2-7; the match to TRBD2 covers 8 bases. The trim removed 8 bases at V and 7 bases at J, leaving 10 bases unmatched. Germline CDR1 SQVTM, CDR2 ANQGSEA. The CDR3 totals 12 residues. In DNA, the CDR3 is TGCAGCCTCAGCGGGGGCCGGGGGGAGCAGTACTTC. Its protein product is CSLSGGRGEQYF.

The sample holds many counts of this clonotype. The chain carries TRBV7-2 and TRBJ2-7; D is unresolved. Trimming stripped 3 bases from V and 3 bases from J, with 6 bases between. Germline-derived CDR1 and CDR2 are SGHTA and FQGNSA. CDR3 length equals 12 residues. DNA of the CDR3: TGTGCCAGCAGCTTCGGTCTCTACGAGCAGTACTTC. This sequence encodes CASSFGLYEQYF.

The chain recombines TRBV7-3 with TRBJ2-1; 10 bases map to TRBD1. Germline CDR1 reads SGHTA; CDR2 reads FQGTGA. The ends lost 4 bases at V and 8 bases at J; junction bases unmatched: 8. The CDR3 loop spans 15 amino acids. CDR3 sequence reads: CASSSLGQGLDEQFF. CDR3 DNA: TGTGCCAGCAGCTCCTTGGGACAGGGGTTGGATGAGCAGTTCTTC. Drawing the rest from reference TRBV7-3 and TRBJ2-1, the complete variable domain is GAGVSQTPSNKVTEKGKYVELRCDPISGHTALYWYRQSLGQGPEFLIYFQGTGAADDSGLPNDRFFAVRPEGSVSTLKIQRTERGDSAVYLCASSSLGQGLDEQFFGPGTRLTVL.

This sequence joins TRBV28 and TRBJ2-7; D is possibly TRBD2 (5 bases). Germline CDR1 is MDHEN and CDR2 is SYDVKM. Trimming removed 5 bases from V and 7 bases from J, with 12 bases in between. The CDR3 runs 12 residues. CDR3: CASSPPPGEQYF. The CDR3 region has the DNA TGTGCCAGCAGTCCCCCCCCGGGGGAGCAGTACTTC. The full variable domain, in which reference TRBV28 and TRBJ2-7 provide the parts outside the CDR3, is DVKVTQSSRYLVKRTGEKVFLECVQDMDHENMFWYRQDPGLGLRLIYFSYDVKMKEKGDIPEGYSVSREKKERFSLILESASTNQTSMYLCASSPPPGEQYFGPGTRLTVT.

The V and J genes are TRBV15 and TRBJ2-1; 16 nucleotides agree with TRBD2. CDR1 and CDR2 (germline): LNHNV, YYDKDF (reference sequence). J was trimmed by 2 bases and V by 0 bases; bases with no gene match: 10. The CDR3 is 21 amino acids. CDR3 sequence (DNA): TGTGCCACCAGCAGAGAGGGCGGAGCCGGGACTAGCGGGAGGGCCTACAATGAGCAGTTCTTC. It specifies CATSREGGAGTSGRAYNEQFF.

In its sample, this clonotype was seen many times. The chain combines TRBV9 with TRBJ2-5; 10 positions agree with TRBD2. Trimming took 0 bases from V and 4 from J; bases not matched to a gene: 3. This CDR3 spans 15 amino acids. Germline CDR1 and CDR2: SGDLS and YYNGEE. The CDR3 spells CASSVVSSGRETQYF. CDR3 coding DNA: TGTGCCAGCAGCGTAGTTTCTAGCGGGAGAGAGACCCAGTACTTC.

This clonotype was observed a few times. The chain couples TRBV19 to TRBJ1-1, with D possibly being TRBD1 (5 bases). The V end lost 3 bases, the J end lost 6 bases, and 20 bases lay between the germline ends. Germline CDR1 and CDR2: LNHDA and SQIVND (reference sequence). There are 16 residues in the CDR3. Here the CDR3 reads CASSISAGRKKSEAFF. DNA of the CDR3: TGTGCCAGTAGTATTAGCGCGGGACGAAAAAAGTCTGAAGCTTTCTTT. The variable domain in full, with the rest retrieved from reference TRBV19 and TRBJ1-1, is DGGITQSPKYLFRKEGQNVTLSCEQNLNHDAMYWYRQDPGQGLRLIYYSQIVNDFQKGDIAEGYSVSREKKESFPLTVTSAQKNPTAFYLCASSISAGRKKSEAFFGQGTRLTVV.

Regarding this clonotype: The junction differs from germline at one of its ends, possibly a read error. The rearrangement uses TRBV12-3 or TRBV12-4 and TRBJ2-1, with TRBD2 identical over 9 bases. This CDR3 spans 13 amino acids. In DNA, the CDR3 is TGTGCCAGCAGTCTAGCGGGAAGGGTTGAGCAGTTCTTC. Amino acid sequence: CASSLAGRVEQFF.

The chain employs TRBV7-7 and TRBJ2-3; D call uncertain. Germline V gene lookup returns CDR1 SSHAT and CDR2 FNYEAQ (reference sequence). This CDR3 has 14 residues. Trimming stripped 3 bases from V and 4 bases from J, with 11 bases between. This chain's CDR3 is CASSFNPTSDTQYF. The CDR3 coding sequence is TGTGCCAGCAGCTTCAATCCGACCTCAGATACGCAGTATTTT.

In this sample, this clonotype turned up a few times. This rearrangement joins TRBV20-1 to TRBJ2-2; 8 bases are a match to TRBD2. Germline V gene lookup returns CDR1 DFQATT and CDR2 SNEGSKA (reference sequence). V lost 1 base and J lost 3; bases outside the gene matches: 4. The CDR3 runs 15 residues. CDR3 in amino acids: CSARVAGSYTGELFF. As DNA, the CDR3 is TGCAGTGCTAGAGTAGCGGGATCCTACACCGGGGAGCTGTTTTTT.

This clonotype was seen only a few times. The chain employs TRBV20-1 and TRBJ1-1; D gene ambiguous. V was trimmed by 3 bases and J by 2 bases, leaving 10 bases between them. The CDR3 loop spans 13 amino acids. CDR1 and CDR2 (germline): DFQATT, SNEGSKA (reference sequence). CDR3 sequence reads: CSASLGSNTEAFF. CDR3 coding DNA: TGCAGTGCTAGCCTGGGCAGTAACACTGAAGCTTTCTTT.

This chain uses TRBV6-2 or TRBV6-3 with TRBJ2-7, with unresolved D. With 7 bases removed from V and 0 bases from J, the gap between germline ends came to 13 bases. Germline assignment: CDR1 MNHEY and CDR2 SVGEGT. The CDR3 covers 14 residues. In DNA, the CDR3 is TGTGCCAGCACCACGCTGGCGAGCTCCTACGAGCAGTACTTC. Its translation is CASTTLASSYEQYF.

The V gene is TRBV20-1, the J gene TRBJ2-1, with TRBD2 matching over 9 bases. V gave up 6 bases and J gave up 5 bases; unmatched junction bases: 5. Per germline, CDR1 DFQATT and CDR2 SNEGSKA (reference sequence). CDR3 size: 13 residues. CDR3 coding DNA: TGCAGTGCCGCTAGCGGGGTGGACAATGAGCAGTTCTTC. Protein product: CSAASGVDNEQFF.